This TCR beta chain stems from a study of chemoradiotherapy in HPV16-positive cancers. Sequenced by immunoSEQ multiplex PCR; TCRdb stores in-frame clones only, minus some. The sample shows 9,500 to 15,000 clones, more than 85% of them seen only once. With regard to this clone: The antigen remains unidentified.

This CDR3 is 13 amino acids long. Per the germline V gene, CDR1 is MNHEY and CDR2 is SVGAGI. The trim removed 5 bases at V and 2 bases at J, leaving 3 bases unmatched. Study results and caveats: Candidate HPV-specific clones and E7-related TCR motifs grew in tumor during treatment. Functional assays defining HPV-specific T cells used only a couple of HPV16-positive patients.

The sample in question was blood, obtained from a patient who underwent chemoradiotherapy. This TCR was sampled from a human donor with HPV-associated anogenital cancer. The V and J genes are TRBV6-5 and TRBJ2-7, with 7 bases fitting TRBD1. CDR3 residues: CASSNRGTYEQYF. For the CDR3, the DNA is TGTGCCAGCAGTAACAGGGGAACCTACGAGCAGTACTTC.